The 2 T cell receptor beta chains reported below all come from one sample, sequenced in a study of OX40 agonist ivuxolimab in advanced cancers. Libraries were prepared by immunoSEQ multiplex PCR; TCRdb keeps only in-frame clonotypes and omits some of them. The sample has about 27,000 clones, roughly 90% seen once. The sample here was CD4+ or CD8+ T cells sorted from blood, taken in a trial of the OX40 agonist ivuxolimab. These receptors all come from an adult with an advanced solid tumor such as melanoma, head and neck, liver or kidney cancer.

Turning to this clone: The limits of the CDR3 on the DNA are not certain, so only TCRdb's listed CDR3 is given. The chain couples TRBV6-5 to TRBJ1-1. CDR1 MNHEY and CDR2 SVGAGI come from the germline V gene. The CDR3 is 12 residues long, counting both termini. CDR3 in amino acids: CASSTSTREAFF.

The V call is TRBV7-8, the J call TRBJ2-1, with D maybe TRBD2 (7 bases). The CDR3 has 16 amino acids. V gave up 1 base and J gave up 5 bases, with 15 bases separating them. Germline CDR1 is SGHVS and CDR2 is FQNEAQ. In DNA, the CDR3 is TGTGCCAGCAGCTTAGTAGTGGGGGGGCGCGACAATGAGCAGTTCTTC. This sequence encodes CASSLVVGGRDNEQFF.